This T cell receptor beta chain was sequenced in a study of blood T cell repertoires in COVID-19. Study as a whole: From T cells, B-cell-depleted T cells, or PBMCs came the material, which was cDNA or gDNA.

CDR1 and CDR2 (germline): DFQATT, SNEGSKA (reference sequence). The CDR3 is 17 amino acids. With V trimmed by 3 bases and J by 0 bases, 11 bases remained unmatched. Authors' processing steps: Nucleated cell number was recorded as an estimate derived from reference gene primer amplification. Using immunoSEQ multiplex PCR, the repertoire was profiled, and TCRdb retains in-frame clones only, with some absent. The D gene and trimming were derived from the DNA, and the V and J assignments and clone size from that table. The sample shows roughly 250,000 clones, over 70% of them seen only once. The sample taken for sequencing was peripheral blood. This TCR derives from a human donor in a cohort sampled during active COVID-19. J is TRBJ2-1 and V is TRBV20-1, with 7 bases aligning to TRBD2. CDR3 residues: CSASVPSRGFSYNEQFF. The CDR3 region has the DNA TGCAGTGCTAGTGTCCCCTCGCGGGGGTTCTCCTACAATGAGCAGTTCTTC.